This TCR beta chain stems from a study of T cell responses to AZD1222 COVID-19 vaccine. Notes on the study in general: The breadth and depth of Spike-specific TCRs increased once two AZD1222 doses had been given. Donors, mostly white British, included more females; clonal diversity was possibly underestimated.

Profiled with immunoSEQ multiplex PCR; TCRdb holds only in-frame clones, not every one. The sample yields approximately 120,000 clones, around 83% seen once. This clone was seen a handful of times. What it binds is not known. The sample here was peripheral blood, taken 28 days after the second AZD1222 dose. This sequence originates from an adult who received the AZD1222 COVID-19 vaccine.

Here the CDR3 reads CASSVGDTHQPQHF. The CDR3 bases are TGTGCCAGCAGCGTAGGGGACACCCATCAGCCCCAGCATTTT. The chain uses TRBV9 and TRBJ1-5; D is possibly TRBD1 (6 bases). CDR1 SGDLS and CDR2 YYNGEE come from the germline V gene. The CDR3 consists of 14 residues. V lost 0 bases to trimming and J lost 5 bases, with 9 bases between them.